One sample yielded the 27 T cell receptor beta chains listed below, sequenced in a study of blood T cell repertoires in COVID-19. Sequencing was performed with immunoSEQ multiplex PCR; in TCRdb, only in-frame clones are kept and a portion is missing. This sample yields around 140,000 clones, of which approximately 90% are seen a single time; 15% to 20% belongs to the top ten. Sequences were obtained from peripheral blood. The receptors shown here come from a man aged 45-60 years with active or convalescent COVID-19.

The chain is built from TRBV29-1 and TRBJ2-7; 12 nucleotides line up with TRBD1. CDR3 length: 16 residues. The trim removed 2 bases at V and 4 bases at J, leaving 9 bases unmatched. Germline V CDR1 and CDR2: SQVTM, ANQGSEA. The CDR3 DNA is TGCAGCGTTGAATTAATGGGACAGGGGGCAGGGTACGAGCAGTACTTC. The encoded protein is CSVELMGQGAGYEQYF.

This chain uses TRBV6-6 with TRBJ2-3; tentative D call: TRBD1 (6 bases). The CDR3 has 14 amino acids. The germline CDR1 and CDR2 sequences are MNHNY and SVGAGI (reference sequence). Trimming shortened V by 5 bases and J by 2 bases, and 11 bases separated the two germline ends. Written as DNA, the CDR3 is TGTGCCAGCAGTACCGGGACATTCACAGATACGCAGTATTTT. Its protein is CASSTGTFTDTQYF.

The chain is built from TRBV24-1 and TRBJ2-2; 11 nucleotides align to TRBD1. Germline CDR1 and CDR2: KGHDR and SFDVKD. The CDR3 extends over 16 amino acids. V was clipped by 4 bases and J by 5 bases; unmatched bases: 5. CDR3: CATSDRGQGETGELFF. CDR3 nucleotides: TGTGCCACCAGTGACCGGGGACAGGGGGAGACCGGGGAGCTGTTTTTT.

The chain carries TRBV28 and TRBJ1-6; D remains ambiguous. CDR3 length equals 13 residues. V lost 4 bases to trimming and J lost 10 bases, with 11 bases between them. Germline V gene data show CDR1 as MDHEN and CDR2 as SYDVKM. The CDR3: CASSSSERSPLHF. In nucleotides, the CDR3 is TGTGCCAGCAGTTCGTCAGAGCGCTCACCCCTCCACTTT.

This chain uses TRBV3-1 (or the pseudogene TRBV3-2) with TRBJ2-5; 7 nucleotides agree with TRBD1. Germline V lookup: CDR1 LGHDT, CDR2 YNNKEL (reference sequence). CDR3 length: 15 residues. The V segment lost 1 base and the J segment 5 bases; nucleotides outside the gene matches: 7. The CDR3 DNA is TGTGCCAGCAGCCAAGTAACAGGGGCGGGTGAGACCCAGTACTTC. This gives the protein CASSQVTGAGETQYF.

The J gene is TRBJ1-4, the V gene TRBV5-1; 7 nucleotides align to TRBD1. This CDR3 is built from 16 residues. V shed 1 base and J 5 bases; nucleotides not matched to a gene: 8. Per germline, CDR1 SGHRS and CDR2 YFSETQ. This CDR3 is CASSLTGTVRNEKLFF. The CDR3 DNA is TGCGCCAGCAGCTTGACCGGGACAGTTCGGAATGAAAAACTGTTTTTT.

DNA of the CDR3: TGTGCCAGTAGTAAGCAGGAGGACGAAAAACTGTTTTTT. It is translated as CASSKQEDEKLFF. This chain connects TRBV19 to TRBJ1-4; no clear D. Trimming cost V 4 bases and J 8 bases, with 11 bases left between them. Germline CDR1 LNHDA, CDR2 SQIVND (reference sequence). The CDR3 spans 13 residues.

The V and J genes are TRBV27 and TRBJ2-1, with 10 bases that match TRBD2. Germline V gives CDR1 MNHEY, CDR2 SMNVEV (reference sequence). The J segment lost 4 bases and the V segment lost 2 bases, leaving 2 bases of the junction unmatched. CDR3 length equals 15 residues. CDR3 coding DNA: TGTGCCAGCAGTTTAGGGACTAGCGTGTACAATGAGCAGTTCTTC. It translates to CASSLGTSVYNEQFF.

The chain links TRBV6-5 to TRBJ2-5, with TRBD2 matching over 7 bases. Trimming at V came to 2 bases and at J to 7 bases, leaving 4 bases not matched to a gene. The germline gives CDR1 MNHEY, CDR2 SVGAGI. The CDR3 totals 13 residues. The CDR3 reads CASSYLAGATQYF. DNA of the CDR3: TGTGCCAGCAGTTACCTGGCGGGAGCGACCCAGTACTTC.

The chain employs TRBV11-2 and TRBJ1-2; D is uncertain. The CDR3 is 14 amino acids. CDR1 is SGHAT, CDR2 FQNNGV, per germline. V lost 3 bases, J lost 2 bases, and 10 bases lay in between. CDR3 sequence (DNA): TGTGCCAGCAGCTTCAGACACCTAAACTATGGCTACACCTTC. It codes for CASSFRHLNYGYTF.

This rearrangement joins TRBV7-2 to TRBJ2-3; D may be TRBD2 (5 bases). The CDR3 has 15 residues. V shed 0 bases and J shed 3 bases, with 10 bases lying between them. Germline loops: CDR1 SGHTA, CDR2 FQGNSA. The CDR3 reads CASSLAISVTDTQYF. The CDR3 nucleotides read TGTGCCAGCAGCTTAGCCATTAGCGTGACAGATACGCAGTATTTT.

The sample holds one count of this clone. The chain has TRBV5-1 and TRBJ2-1, with 9 bases aligning to TRBD2. Trimming cost V 4 bases and J 5 bases; bases outside gene matches: 10. CDR3 size: 16 residues. The germline CDR1 and CDR2 sequences are SGHRS and YFSETQ. Written as DNA, the CDR3 is TGCGCCAGCAGCCCATTGTATGCTAGCGGGAACAATGAGCAGTTCTTC. This gives the protein CASSPLYASGNNEQFF.

The chain has TRBV5-1 and TRBJ2-5; 11 nucleotides match TRBD2. CDR3 length: 18 amino acids. V lost 0 bases and J lost 5; bases outside the gene matches: 12. Germline CDR1 and CDR2: SGHRS and YFSETQ. CDR3 loop: CASSLGSSGGHRGETQYF. Here the CDR3 DNA reads TGCGCCAGCAGCTTGGGATCTAGCGGGGGGCACCGAGGGGAGACCCAGTACTTC. Filled out from reference TRBV5-1 and TRBJ2-5, the complete variable domain reads KAGVTQTPRYLIKTRGQQVTLSCSPISGHRSVSWYQQTPGQGLQFLFEYFSETQRNKGNFPGRFSGRQFSNSRSEMNVSTLELGDSALYLCASSLGSSGGHRGETQYFGPGTRLLVL.

The chain uses TRBV6-5 and TRBJ1-5; 8 bases align to TRBD1. The V segment lost 5 bases and the J segment 11 bases; nucleotides outside the gene matches: 5. The germline V gene encodes CDR1 MNHEY and CDR2 SVGAGI. This CDR3 region has 12 residues. As DNA, the CDR3 is TGTGCCAGCAGTAAGGACAGGGTGGCCCAGCATTTT. It is translated as CASSKDRVAQHF.

The sample holds one count of this clone. The chain carries TRBV30 and TRBJ1-5, with D possibly matching TRBD1 (6 bases). Deletions cut 2 bases from V and 1 base from J, with 18 bases between. Per the germline V gene, CDR1 is GTSNPN and CDR2 is SVGIG (reference sequence). This CDR3 contains 17 residues. The CDR3 sequence is CAWSPPKAGQSNQPQHF. CDR3 DNA: TGTGCCTGGAGTCCGCCAAAAGCAGGACAGAGCAATCAGCCCCAGCATTTT.

The chain couples TRBV5-1 to TRBJ2-3; 7 bases are a match to TRBD1. CDR3 size: 14 residues. The germline V gene has CDR1 SGHRS and CDR2 YFSETQ. The J segment lost 1 base and the V segment lost 3 bases, leaving 2 bases of the junction unmatched. CDR3 DNA: TGCGCCAGCAGCTCCGGACAGGGCACAGATACGCAGTATTTT. It yields the protein CASSSGQGTDTQYF.

The CDR3 is CASSGQNTGELFF. The CDR3 DNA follows: TGTGCCAGCAGTGGCCAGAACACCGGGGAGCTGTTTTTT. This chain connects TRBV27 to TRBJ2-2, with unresolved D. The CDR3 covers 13 residues. V was pared by 5 bases and J by 1 base, with 5 bases between. CDR1 MNHEY and CDR2 SMNVEV come from the germline V gene (reference sequence).

The J gene is TRBJ1-5, the V gene TRBV5-1, with D perhaps matching TRBD1 (5 bases). The length of the CDR3 is 16 residues. The germline V gene has CDR1 SGHRS and CDR2 YFSETQ. Trimming cost V 0 bases and J 5 bases, with 15 bases left between them. The CDR3 spells CASSLAVGLGDQPQHF. The CDR3 coding sequence is TGCGCCAGCAGCTTGGCCGTGGGGCTTGGGGATCAGCCCCAGCATTTT.

The CDR3 DNA reads as TGTGCCAGCAGCCCTAGCGGGAGGGCCTCTCGAGAGCAGTACTTC. This translates into CASSPSGRASREQYF. The chain is built from TRBV4-2 and TRBJ2-7; the match to TRBD2 covers 12 bases. This CDR3 is built from 15 residues. V gave up 4 bases and J gave up 7 bases; unmatched junction bases: 8. From germline, CDR1 is LGHNA and CDR2 YNFKEQ.

In its sample, this clone was seen once. J is TRBJ2-3 and V is TRBV30; 8 bases match TRBD1. Germline assignment: CDR1 GTSNPN and CDR2 SVGIG (reference sequence). V gave up 3 bases and J gave up 5 bases; unmatched junction bases: 1. There are 12 residues in the CDR3. The CDR3, as DNA: TGTGCCTGGAGCGACAGGGGAGATACGCAGTATTTT. It encodes CAWSDRGDTQYF.

The rearrangement links TRBV6-1 to TRBJ1-2; D is perhaps TRBD1 (6 bases). The CDR3 sequence is 15 residues long. Trimming stripped 2 bases from V and 3 bases from J, with 13 bases between. Per germline, CDR1 MNHNS and CDR2 SASEGT. The CDR3 spells CASSENGGLDYGYTF. CDR3 DNA: TGTGCCAGCAGTGAAAATGGGGGCCTAGACTATGGCTACACCTTC.

This clone appeared once. This chain's CDR3 is CASSVDRMGISGANVLTF. The CDR3, as DNA: TGTGCCAGCAGCGTAGACAGGATGGGGATCTCTGGGGCCAACGTCCTGACTTTC. The rearrangement joins TRBV9 to TRBJ2-6; D is possibly TRBD1 (5 bases). There are 18 residues in the CDR3. The germline gives CDR1 SGDLS, CDR2 YYNGEE. Trimming shortened V by 0 bases and J by 0 bases, and 13 bases separated the two germline ends.

This chain connects TRBV29-1 to TRBJ1-3; 7 positions match TRBD1. V was clipped by 3 bases and J by 2 bases; unmatched bases: 7. The CDR3 covers 15 residues. Per the germline V gene, CDR1 is SQVTM and CDR2 is ANQGSEA. This chain's CDR3 is CSVDRQGQTGNTIYF. The CDR3 DNA is TGCAGCGTTGATCGACAGGGACAGACTGGAAACACCATATATTTT.

The chain links TRBV10-3 to TRBJ1-1; D gene ambiguous. The V and J ends lost 7 bases and 4 bases respectively, with 16 bases between them. Germline-derived CDR1 and CDR2 are ENHRY and SYGVKD. The CDR3 contains 14 residues. CDR3 region: CAIMAGRAGTEAFF. CDR3 nucleotides: TGTGCCATCATGGCCGGACGGGCGGGCACTGAAGCTTTCTTT.

The chain carries TRBV28 and TRBJ2-7; 7 bases align to TRBD1. The CDR3 has 14 residues. CDR1 MDHEN and CDR2 SYDVKM come from the germline V gene. V shed 6 bases, J shed 4 bases, and the junction held 9 bases outside the gene matches. DNA of the CDR3: TGTGCCAGCAGCTCCGCGGACAGGCGTTACGAGCAGTACTTC. This encodes CASSSADRRYEQYF.

The chain carries TRBV28 and TRBJ2-5; 16 nucleotides match TRBD2. V shed 4 bases and J 5 bases; nucleotides not matched to a gene: 4. Germline V gene data show CDR1 as MDHEN and CDR2 as SYDVKM. The CDR3 is 16 amino acids. The CDR3 here is CASSSGGLAGGETQYF. CDR3 coding DNA: TGTGCCAGCAGTTCGGGGGGACTAGCGGGAGGGGAGACCCAGTACTTC.

The chain is built from TRBV11-3 and TRBJ2-3, with D possibly matching TRBD2 (5 bases). V lost 5 bases and J lost 6, with 18 bases in between. Germline V gene sequence: CDR1 SGHNT, CDR2 YENEEA. This CDR3 has 15 residues. CDR3 region: CASSQTRTTADTQYF. Here the CDR3 DNA reads TGTGCCAGCAGCCAAACTAGGACGACCGCGGATACGCAGTATTTT. Full variable domain (missing parts from reference TRBV11-3 and TRBJ2-3): EAGVVQSPRYKIIEKKQPVAFWCNPISGHNTLYWYLQNLGQGPELLIRYENEEAVDDSQLPKDRFSAERLKGVDSTLKIQPAELGDSAVYLCASSQTRTTADTQYFGPGTRLTVL.